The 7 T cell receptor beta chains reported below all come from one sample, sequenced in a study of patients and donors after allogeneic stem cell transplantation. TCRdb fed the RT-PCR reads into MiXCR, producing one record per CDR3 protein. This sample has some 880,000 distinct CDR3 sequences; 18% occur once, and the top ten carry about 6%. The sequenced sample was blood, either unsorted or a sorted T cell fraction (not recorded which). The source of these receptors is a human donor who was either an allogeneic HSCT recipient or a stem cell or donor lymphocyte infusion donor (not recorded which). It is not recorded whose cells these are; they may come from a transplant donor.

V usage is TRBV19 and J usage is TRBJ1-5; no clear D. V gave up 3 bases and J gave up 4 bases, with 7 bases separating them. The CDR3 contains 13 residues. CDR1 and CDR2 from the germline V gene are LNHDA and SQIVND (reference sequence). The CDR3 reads CASSIGFNQPQHF. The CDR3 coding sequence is TGTGCCAGTAGTATTGGGTTTAATCAGCCCCAGCATTTT.

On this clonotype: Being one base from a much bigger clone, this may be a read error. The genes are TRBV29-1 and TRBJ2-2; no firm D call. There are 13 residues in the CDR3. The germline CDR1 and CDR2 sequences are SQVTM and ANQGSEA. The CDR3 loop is CGVRVGGTGELFF. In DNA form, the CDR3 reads TGCGGCGTCCGAGTCGGCGGTACCGGGGAGCTGTTTTTT.

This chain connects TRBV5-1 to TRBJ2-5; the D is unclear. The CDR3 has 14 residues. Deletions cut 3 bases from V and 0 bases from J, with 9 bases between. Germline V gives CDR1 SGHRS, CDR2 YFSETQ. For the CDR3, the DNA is TGCGCCAGCAGCTGGGCAGGTAACCAAGAGACCCAGTACTTC. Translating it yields CASSWAGNQETQYF.

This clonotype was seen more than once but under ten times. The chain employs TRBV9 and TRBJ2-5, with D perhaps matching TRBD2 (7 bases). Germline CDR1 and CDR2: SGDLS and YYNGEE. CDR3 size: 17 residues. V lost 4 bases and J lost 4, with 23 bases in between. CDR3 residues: CASSPGGRESEGETQYF. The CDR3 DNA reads TGTGCCAGCAGCCCTGGGGGGCGGGAGTCAGAGGGAGAGACCCAGTACTTC.

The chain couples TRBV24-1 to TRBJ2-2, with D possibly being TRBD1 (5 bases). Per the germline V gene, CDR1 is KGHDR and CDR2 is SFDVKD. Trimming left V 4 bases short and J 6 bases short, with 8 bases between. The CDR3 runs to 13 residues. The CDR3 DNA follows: TGTGCCACCAGTGAACCGACAGCCGGGGAGCTGTTTTTT. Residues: CATSEPTAGELFF.

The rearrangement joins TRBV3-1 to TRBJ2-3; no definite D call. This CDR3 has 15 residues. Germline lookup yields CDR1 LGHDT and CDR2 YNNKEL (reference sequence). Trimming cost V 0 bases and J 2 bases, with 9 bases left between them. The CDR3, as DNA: TGTGCCAGCAGCCAAGAGCTCCAGTACACAGATACGCAGTATTTT. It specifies CASSQELQYTDTQYF.

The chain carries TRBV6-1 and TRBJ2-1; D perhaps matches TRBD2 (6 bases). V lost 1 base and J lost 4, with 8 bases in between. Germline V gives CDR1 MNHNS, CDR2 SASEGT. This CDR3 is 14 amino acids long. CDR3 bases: TGTGCCAGCAGTGAAGGGACTAAATACAATGAGCAGTTCTTC. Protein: CASSEGTKYNEQFF.